The clone carrying this TCR beta chain showed up just once. Antigen: not known. Both 60 Vbeta primers and 13 Jbeta primers went into the PCR. The protocol was immunoSEQ multiplex PCR, while the TCRdb copy is restricted to in-frame clones and leaves out a portion. The table records 130,000 or so clones, 70% to 75% of them present only once. These data originate in a study of cytomegalovirus exposure and HLA in healthy donors. Study-level points and caveats: Versus the roughly 640-donor mean, an Asian-associated ancestry cluster reportedly showed fewer N-insertions in a later analysis.

CDR3 size: 14 residues. Germline V gives CDR1 MDHEN, CDR2 SYDVKM. V lost 7 bases, J lost 1 base, and 14 bases lay in between. The chain combines TRBV28 with TRBJ2-7; unclear D gene. Sequencing was carried out using PBMCs. The receptor was derived from a middle-aged woman in good health and CMV-seropositive. The CDR3 protein is CASTPSSGSYEQYF. The CDR3 DNA follows: TGTGCCAGCACCCCGTCGTCAGGTTCCTACGAGCAGTACTTC.